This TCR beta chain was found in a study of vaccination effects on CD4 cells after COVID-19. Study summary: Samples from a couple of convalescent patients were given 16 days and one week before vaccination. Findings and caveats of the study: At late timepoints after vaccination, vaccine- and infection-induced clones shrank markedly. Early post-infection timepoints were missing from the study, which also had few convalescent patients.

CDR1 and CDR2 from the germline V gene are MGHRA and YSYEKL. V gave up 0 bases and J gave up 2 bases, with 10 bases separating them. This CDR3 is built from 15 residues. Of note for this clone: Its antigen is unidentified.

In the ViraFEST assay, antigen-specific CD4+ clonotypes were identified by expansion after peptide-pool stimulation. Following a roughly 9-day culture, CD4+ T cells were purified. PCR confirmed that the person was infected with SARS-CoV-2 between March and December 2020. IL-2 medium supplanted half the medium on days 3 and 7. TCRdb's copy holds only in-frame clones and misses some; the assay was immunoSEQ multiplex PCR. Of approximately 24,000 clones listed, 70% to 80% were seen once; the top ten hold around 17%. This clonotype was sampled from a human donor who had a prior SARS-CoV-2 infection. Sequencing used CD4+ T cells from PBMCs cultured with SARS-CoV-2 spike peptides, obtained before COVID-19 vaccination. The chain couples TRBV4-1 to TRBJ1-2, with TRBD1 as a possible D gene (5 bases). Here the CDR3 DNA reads TGCGCCAGCAGCCAAGATCCGAGACAGAACTATGGCTACACCTTC. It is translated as CASSQDPRQNYGYTF.